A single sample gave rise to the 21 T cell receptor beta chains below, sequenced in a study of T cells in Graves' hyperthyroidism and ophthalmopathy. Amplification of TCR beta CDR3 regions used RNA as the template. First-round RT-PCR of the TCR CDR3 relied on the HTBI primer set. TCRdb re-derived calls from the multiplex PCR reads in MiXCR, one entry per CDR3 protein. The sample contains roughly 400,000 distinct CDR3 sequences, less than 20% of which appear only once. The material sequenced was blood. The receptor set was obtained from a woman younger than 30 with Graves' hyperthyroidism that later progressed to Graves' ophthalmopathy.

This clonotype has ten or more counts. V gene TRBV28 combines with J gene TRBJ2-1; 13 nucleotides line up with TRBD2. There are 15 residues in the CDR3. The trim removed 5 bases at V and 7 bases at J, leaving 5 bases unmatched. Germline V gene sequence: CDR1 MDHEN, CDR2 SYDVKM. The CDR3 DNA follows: TGTGCCAGCAGTCTGACTAGCGGGAGGTTTAATGAGCAGTTCTTC. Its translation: CASSLTSGRFNEQFF.

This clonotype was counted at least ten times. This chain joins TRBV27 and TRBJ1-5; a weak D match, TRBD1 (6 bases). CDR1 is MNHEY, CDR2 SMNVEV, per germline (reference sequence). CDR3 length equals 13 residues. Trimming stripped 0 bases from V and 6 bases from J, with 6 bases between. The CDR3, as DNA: TGTGCCAGCAGTTTATCGGGGGCTCAGCCCCAGCATTTT. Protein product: CASSLSGAQPQHF.

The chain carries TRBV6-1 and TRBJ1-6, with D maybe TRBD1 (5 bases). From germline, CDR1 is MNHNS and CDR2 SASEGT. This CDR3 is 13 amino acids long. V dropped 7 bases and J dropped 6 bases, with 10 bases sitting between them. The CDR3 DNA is TGTGCCAGCAACATGGGGGGTAATTCACCCCTCCACTTT. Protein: CASNMGGNSPLHF.

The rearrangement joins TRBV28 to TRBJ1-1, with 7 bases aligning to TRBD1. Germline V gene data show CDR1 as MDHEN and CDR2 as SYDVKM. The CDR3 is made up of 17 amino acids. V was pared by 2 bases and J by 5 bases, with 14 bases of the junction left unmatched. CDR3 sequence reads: CASSLTGQAPRATEAFF. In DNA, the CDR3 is TGTGCCAGCAGTTTAACCGGACAGGCCCCTCGGGCGACTGAAGCTTTCTTT.

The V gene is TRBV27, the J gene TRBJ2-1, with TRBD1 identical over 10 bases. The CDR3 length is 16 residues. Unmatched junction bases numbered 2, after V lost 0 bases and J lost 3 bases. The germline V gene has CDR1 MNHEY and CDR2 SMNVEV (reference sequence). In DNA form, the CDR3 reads TGTGCCAGCAGTTTATCGTGGACAGGGGGCTACAATGAGCAGTTCTTC. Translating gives CASSLSWTGGYNEQFF.

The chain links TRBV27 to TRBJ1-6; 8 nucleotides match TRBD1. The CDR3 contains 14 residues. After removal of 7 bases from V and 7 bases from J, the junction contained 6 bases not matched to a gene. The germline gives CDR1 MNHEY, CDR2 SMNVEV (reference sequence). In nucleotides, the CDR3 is TGTGCCAGCACTCCCAGGGGGCCAAATTCACCCCTCCACTTT. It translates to CASTPRGPNSPLHF.

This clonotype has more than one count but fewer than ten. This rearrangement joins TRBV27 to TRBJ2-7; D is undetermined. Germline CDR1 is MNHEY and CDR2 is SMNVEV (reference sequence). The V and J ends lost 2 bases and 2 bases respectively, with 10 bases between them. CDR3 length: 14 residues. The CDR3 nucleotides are TGTGCCAGCAGTTTAATAGGTAAAACCTACGAGCAGTACTTC. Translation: CASSLIGKTYEQYF.

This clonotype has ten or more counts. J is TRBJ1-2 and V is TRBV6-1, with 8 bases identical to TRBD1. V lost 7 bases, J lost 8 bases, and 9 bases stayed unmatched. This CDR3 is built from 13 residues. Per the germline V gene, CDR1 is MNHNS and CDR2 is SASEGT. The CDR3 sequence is CASKVDRAGGYTF. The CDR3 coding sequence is TGTGCCAGCAAAGTGGACAGGGCTGGCGGCTACACCTTC.

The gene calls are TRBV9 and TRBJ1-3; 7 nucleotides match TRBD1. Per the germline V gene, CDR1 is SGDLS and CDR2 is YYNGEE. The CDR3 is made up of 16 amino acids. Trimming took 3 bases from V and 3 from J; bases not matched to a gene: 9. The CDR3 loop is CASSERGTVGGNTIYF. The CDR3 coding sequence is TGTGCCAGCAGCGAGAGGGGGACAGTGGGTGGAAACACCATATATTTT.

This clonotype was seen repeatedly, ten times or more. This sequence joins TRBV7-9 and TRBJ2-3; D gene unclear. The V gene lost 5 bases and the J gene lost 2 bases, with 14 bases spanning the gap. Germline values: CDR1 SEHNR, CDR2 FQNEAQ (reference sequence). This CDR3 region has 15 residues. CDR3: CASSRPTPITDTQYF. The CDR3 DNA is TGTGCCAGCAGCCGGCCAACTCCGATCACAGATACGCAGTATTTT.

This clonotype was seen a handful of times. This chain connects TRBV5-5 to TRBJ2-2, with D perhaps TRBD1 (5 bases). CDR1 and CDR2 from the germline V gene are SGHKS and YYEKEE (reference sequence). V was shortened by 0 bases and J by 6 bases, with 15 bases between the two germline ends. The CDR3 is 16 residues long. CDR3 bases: TGTGCCAGCAGCTTGGACCAGGCCCTAGGGGCCGGGGAGCTGTTTTTT. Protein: CASSLDQALGAGELFF.

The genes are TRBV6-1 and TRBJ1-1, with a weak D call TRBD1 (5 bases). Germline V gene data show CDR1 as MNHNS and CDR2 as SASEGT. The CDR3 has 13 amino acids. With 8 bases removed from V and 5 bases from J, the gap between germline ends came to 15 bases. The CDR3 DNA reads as TGTGCCAGCCGAGCTGGGGGGGGGACTGAAGCTTTCTTT. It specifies CASRAGGGTEAFF.

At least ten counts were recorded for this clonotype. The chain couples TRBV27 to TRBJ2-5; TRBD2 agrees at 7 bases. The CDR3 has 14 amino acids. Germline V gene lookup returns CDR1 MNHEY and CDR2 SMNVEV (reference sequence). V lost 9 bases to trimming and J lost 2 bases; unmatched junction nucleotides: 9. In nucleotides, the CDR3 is TGTGCCAGTTGGGGGGAGGGTGAACAAGAGACCCAGTACTTC. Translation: CASWGEGEQETQYF.

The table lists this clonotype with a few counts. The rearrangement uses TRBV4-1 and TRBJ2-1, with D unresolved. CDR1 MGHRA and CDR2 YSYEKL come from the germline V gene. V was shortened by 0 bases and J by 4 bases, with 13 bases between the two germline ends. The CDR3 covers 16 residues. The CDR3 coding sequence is TGCGCCAGCAGCCAAGAGGCCGAGGTGGAGTACAATGAGCAGTTCTTC. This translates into CASSQEAEVEYNEQFF.

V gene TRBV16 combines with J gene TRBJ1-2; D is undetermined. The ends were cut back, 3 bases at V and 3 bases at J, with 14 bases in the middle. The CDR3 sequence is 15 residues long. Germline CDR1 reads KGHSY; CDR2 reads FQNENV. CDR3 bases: TGTGCCAGCAGCCAGGGCCCACAGCCGGACTATGGCTACACCTTC. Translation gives CASSQGPQPDYGYTF.

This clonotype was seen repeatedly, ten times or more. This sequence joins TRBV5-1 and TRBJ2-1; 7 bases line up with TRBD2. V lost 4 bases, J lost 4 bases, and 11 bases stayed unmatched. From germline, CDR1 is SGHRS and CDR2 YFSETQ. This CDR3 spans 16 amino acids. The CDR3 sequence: CASSPPTRDYYNEQFF. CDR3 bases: TGCGCCAGCAGCCCGCCCACTAGGGACTATTACAATGAGCAGTTCTTC.

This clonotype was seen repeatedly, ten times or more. The CDR3 sequence is CASSGSGSPHNEQFF. CDR3 nucleotides: TGCGCCAGCAGCGGTAGCGGGAGTCCTCACAATGAGCAGTTCTTC. The gene calls are TRBV5-1 and TRBJ2-1; TRBD2 matches at 9 bases. Trimming at V came to 4 bases and at J to 5 bases, leaving 7 bases not matched to a gene. The germline gives CDR1 SGHRS, CDR2 YFSETQ. The CDR3 extends over 15 amino acids. Together with reference TRBV5-1 and TRBJ2-1, the CDR3 gives the full variable domain: KAGVTQTPRYLIKTRGQQVTLSCSPISGHRSVSWYQQTPGQGLQFLFEYFSETQRNKGNFPGRFSGRQFSNSRSEMNVSTLELGDSALYLCASSGSGSPHNEQFFGPGTRLTVL.

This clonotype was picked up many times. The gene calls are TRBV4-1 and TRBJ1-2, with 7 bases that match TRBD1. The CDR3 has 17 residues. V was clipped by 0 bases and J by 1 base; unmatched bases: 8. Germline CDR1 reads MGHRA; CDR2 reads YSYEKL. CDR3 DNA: TGCGCCAGCAGCCAAGATAACAGGGGCATCTATAACTATGGCTACACCTTC. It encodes CASSQDNRGIYNYGYTF.

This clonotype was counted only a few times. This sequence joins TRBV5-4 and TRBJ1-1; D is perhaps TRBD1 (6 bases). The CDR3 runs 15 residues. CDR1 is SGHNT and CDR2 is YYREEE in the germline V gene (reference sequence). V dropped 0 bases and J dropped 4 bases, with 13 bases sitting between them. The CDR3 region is CASSLGDLGGTEAFF. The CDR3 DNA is TGTGCCAGCAGCTTGGGGGACCTAGGGGGCACTGAAGCTTTCTTT.

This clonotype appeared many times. CDR3 DNA: TGTGCCAGCAAACTCGAGTACAGGGACATGAACACTGAAGCTTTCTTT. Its protein product is CASKLEYRDMNTEAFF. The V and J genes are TRBV6-2 or TRBV6-3 and TRBJ1-1; TRBD1 might be the D (6 bases). V was pared by 7 bases and J by 0 bases, with 18 bases between. CDR3 size: 16 residues. Looked up from germline, CDR1 is MNHEY and CDR2 is SVGEGT.

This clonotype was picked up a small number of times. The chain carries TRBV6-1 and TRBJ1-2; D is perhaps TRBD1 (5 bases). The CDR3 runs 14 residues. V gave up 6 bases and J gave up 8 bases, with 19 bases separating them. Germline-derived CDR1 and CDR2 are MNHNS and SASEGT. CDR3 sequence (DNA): TGTGCCAGCAGGGATAGGTACGGGGCTGGAGGCTACACCTTC. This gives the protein CASRDRYGAGGYTF.